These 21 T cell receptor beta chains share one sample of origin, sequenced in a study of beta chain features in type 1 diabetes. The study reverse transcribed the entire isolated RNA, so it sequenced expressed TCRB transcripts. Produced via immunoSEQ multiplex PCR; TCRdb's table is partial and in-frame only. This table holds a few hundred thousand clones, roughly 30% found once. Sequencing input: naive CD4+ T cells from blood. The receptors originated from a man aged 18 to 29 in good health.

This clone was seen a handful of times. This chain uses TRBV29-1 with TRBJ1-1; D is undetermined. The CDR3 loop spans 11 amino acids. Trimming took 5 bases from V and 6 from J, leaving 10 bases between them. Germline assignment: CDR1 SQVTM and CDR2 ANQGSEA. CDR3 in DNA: TGCAGCGTTCGCTCCGGACCTGAAGCTTTCTTT. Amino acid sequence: CSVRSGPEAFF.

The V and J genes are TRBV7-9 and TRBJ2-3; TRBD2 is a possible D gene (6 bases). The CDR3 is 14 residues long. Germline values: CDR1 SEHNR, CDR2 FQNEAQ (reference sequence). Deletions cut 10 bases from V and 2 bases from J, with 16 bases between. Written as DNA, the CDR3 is TGTGCCAACTCCCCGCGGGAATCCACAGATACGCAGTATTTT. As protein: CANSPRESTDTQYF.

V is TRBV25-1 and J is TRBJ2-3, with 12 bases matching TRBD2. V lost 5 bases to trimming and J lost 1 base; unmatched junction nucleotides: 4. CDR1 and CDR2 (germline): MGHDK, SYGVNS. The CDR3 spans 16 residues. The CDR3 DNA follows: TGTGCCAGCAGTCCCGGGACTAGCGGGCGCACAGATACGCAGTATTTT. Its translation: CASSPGTSGRTDTQYF.

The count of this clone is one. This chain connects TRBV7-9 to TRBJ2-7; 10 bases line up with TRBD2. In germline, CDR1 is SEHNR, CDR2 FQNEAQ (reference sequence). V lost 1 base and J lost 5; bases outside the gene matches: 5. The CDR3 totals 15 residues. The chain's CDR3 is CASSLGSLAGDEQYF. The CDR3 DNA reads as TGTGCCAGCAGCTTAGGGAGTCTAGCGGGAGACGAGCAGTACTTC.

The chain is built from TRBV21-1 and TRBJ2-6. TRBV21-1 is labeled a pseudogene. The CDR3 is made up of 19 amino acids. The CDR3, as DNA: TGTGCCAGCAGCAAAAGGTCAGCCGGTTCCATGTCTGGGGCCAACGTCCTGACTTTC. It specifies CASSKRSAGSMSGANVLTF.

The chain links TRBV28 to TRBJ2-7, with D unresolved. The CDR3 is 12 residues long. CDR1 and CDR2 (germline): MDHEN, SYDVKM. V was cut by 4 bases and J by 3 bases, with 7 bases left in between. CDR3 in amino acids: CASSSMIYEQYF. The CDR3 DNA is TGTGCCAGCAGTTCTATGATCTACGAGCAGTACTTC.

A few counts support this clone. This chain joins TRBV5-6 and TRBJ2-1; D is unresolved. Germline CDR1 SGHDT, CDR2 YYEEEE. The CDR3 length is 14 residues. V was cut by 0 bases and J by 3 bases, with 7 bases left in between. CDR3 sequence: CASSLGLYYNEQFF. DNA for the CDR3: TGTGCCAGCAGCTTGGGACTTTACTACAATGAGCAGTTCTTC.

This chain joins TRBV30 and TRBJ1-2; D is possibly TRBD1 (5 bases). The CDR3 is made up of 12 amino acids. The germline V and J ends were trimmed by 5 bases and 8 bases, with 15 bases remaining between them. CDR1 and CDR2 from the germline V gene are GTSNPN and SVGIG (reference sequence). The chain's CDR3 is CAWGEGPQGYTF. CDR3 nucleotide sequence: TGTGCCTGGGGAGAGGGACCCCAGGGCTACACCTTC.

Written as DNA, the CDR3 is TGTGCCAGCAGCTTCCCGGGACTAGCGTACGAGCAGTACTTC. Translating gives CASSFPGLAYEQYF. J is TRBJ2-7 and V is TRBV11-2; 10 bases map to TRBD2. V lost 3 bases and J lost 4; bases outside the gene matches: 3. The CDR3 is 14 amino acids. Looked up from germline, CDR1 is SGHAT and CDR2 is FQNNGV.

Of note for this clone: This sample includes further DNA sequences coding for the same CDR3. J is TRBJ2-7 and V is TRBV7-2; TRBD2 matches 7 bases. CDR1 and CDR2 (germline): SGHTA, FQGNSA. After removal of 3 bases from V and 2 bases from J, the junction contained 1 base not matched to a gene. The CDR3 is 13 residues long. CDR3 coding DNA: TGTGCCAGCAGCTTTAGCGGGCCCTACGAGCAGTACTTC. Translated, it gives CASSFSGPYEQYF.

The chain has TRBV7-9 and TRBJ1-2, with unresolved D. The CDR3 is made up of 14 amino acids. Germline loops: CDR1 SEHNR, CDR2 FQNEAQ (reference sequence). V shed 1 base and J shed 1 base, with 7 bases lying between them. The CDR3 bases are TGTGCCAGCAGCTTAGTGGCTGGTAACTATGGCTACACCTTC. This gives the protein CASSLVAGNYGYTF.

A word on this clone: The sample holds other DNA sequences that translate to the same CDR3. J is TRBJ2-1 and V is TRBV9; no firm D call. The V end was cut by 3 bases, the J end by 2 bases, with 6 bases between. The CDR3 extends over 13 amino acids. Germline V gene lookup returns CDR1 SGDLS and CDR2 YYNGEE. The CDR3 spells CASSGGTYNEQFF. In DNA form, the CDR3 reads TGTGCCAGCAGCGGTGGGACCTACAATGAGCAGTTCTTC.

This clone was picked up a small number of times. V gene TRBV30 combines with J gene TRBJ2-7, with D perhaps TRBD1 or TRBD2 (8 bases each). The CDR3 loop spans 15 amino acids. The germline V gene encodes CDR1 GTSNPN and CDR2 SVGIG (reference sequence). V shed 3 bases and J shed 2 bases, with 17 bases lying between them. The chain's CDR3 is CAWSPGGGRTYEQYF. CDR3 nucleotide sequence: TGTGCCTGGAGCCCAGGGGGCGGGAGGACCTACGAGCAGTACTTC.

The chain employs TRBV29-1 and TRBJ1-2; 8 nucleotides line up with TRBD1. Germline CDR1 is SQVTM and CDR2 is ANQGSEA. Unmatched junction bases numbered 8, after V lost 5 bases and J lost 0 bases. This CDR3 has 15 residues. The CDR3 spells CSVITGTGPNYGYTF. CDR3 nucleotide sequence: TGCAGCGTTATCACCGGGACAGGCCCTAACTATGGCTACACCTTC.

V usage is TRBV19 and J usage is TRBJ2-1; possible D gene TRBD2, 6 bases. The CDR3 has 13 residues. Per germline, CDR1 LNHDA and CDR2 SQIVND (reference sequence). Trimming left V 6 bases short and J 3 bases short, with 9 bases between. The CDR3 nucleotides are TGTGCCAGTAGGCCTAGCGTCTACAATGAGCAGTTCTTC. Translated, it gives CASRPSVYNEQFF.

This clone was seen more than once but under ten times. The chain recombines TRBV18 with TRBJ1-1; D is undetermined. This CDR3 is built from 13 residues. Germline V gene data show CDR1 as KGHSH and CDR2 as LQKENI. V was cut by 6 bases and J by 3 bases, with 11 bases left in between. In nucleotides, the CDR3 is TGTGCCAGCTCCCGCTGGGGTGACACTGAAGCTTTCTTT. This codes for CASSRWGDTEAFF. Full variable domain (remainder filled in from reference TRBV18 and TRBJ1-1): NAGVMQNPRHLVRRRGQEARLRCSPMKGHSHVYWYRQLPEEGLKFMVYLQKENIIDESGMPKERFSAEFPKEGPSILRIQQVVRGDSAAYFCASSRWGDTEAFFGQGTRLTVV.

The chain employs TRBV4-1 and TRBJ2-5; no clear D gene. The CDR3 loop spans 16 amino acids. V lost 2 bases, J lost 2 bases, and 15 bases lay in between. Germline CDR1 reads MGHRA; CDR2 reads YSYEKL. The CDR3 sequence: CASSQPLGVRQETQYF. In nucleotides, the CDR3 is TGCGCCAGCAGCCAACCCCTGGGCGTCAGACAAGAGACCCAGTACTTC.

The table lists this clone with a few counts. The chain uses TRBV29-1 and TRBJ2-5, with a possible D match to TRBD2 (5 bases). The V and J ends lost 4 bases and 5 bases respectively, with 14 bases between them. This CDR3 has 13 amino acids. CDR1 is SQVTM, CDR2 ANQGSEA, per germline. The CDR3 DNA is TGCAGCGTTGTGGGCAAGGGAGAGGAGACCCAGTACTTC. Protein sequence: CSVVGKGEETQYF.

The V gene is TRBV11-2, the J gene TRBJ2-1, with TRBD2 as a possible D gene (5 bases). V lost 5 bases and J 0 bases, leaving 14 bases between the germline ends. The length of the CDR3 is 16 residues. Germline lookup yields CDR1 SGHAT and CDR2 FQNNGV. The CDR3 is CASSPRLGVSYNEQFF. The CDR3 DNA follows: TGTGCCAGCAGCCCCCGCCTCGGGGTCTCCTACAATGAGCAGTTCTTC.

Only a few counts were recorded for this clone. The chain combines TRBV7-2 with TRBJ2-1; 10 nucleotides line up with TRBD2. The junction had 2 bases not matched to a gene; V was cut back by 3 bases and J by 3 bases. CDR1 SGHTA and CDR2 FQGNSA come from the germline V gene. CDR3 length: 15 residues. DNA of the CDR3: TGTGCCAGCAGCTTGGGACTAGCGAACTACAATGAGCAGTTCTTC. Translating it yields CASSLGLANYNEQFF.

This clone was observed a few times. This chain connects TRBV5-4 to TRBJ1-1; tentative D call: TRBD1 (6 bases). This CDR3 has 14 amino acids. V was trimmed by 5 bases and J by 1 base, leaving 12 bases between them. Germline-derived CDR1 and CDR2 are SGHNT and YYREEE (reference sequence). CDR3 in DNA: TGTGCCAGCAGAGTCGGGGGGCCGAACACTGAAGCTTTCTTT. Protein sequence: CASRVGGPNTEAFF. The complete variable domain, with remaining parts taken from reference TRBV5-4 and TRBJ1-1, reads ETGVTQSPTHLIKTRGQQVTLRCSSQSGHNTVSWYQQALGQGPQFIFQYYREEENGRGNFPPRFSGLQFPNYSSELNVNALELDDSALYLCASRVGGPNTEAFFGQGTRLTVV.